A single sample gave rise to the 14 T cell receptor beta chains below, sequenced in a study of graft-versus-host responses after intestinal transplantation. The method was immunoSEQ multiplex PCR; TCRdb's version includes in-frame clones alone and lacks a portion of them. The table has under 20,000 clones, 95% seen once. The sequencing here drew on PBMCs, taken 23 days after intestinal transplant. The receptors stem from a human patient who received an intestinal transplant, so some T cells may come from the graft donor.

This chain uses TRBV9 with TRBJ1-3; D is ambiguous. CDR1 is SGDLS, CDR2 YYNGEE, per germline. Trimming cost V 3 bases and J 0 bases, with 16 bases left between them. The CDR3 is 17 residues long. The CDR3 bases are TGTGCCAGCAGCGCTGAGGATGGAGGGATCTCTGGAAACACCATATATTTT. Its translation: CASSAEDGGISGNTIYF.

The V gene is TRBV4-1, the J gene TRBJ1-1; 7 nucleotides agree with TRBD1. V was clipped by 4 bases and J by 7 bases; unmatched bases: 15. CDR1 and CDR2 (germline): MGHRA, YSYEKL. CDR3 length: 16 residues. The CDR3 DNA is TGCGCCAGCAGCCCGCACCAACAGGGGATTAGAGTTGAAGCTTTCTTT. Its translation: CASSPHQQGIRVEAFF.

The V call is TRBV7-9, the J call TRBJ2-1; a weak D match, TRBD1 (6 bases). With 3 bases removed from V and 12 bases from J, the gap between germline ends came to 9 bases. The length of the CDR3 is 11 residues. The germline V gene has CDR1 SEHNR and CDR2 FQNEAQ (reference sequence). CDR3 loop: CASSLGAGQFF. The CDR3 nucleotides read TGTGCCAGCAGCTTGGGGGCCGGGCAGTTCTTC.

The CDR3 nucleotides read TGTGCCAGCAGTTACAGAGTCTCCTACAATGAGCAGTTCTTC. It codes for CASSYRVSYNEQFF. V and J are TRBV6-5 and TRBJ2-1; D remains ambiguous. The V gene's germline CDR1 is MNHEY and CDR2 SVGAGI. Trimming shortened V by 2 bases and J by 0 bases, and 5 bases separated the two germline ends. The CDR3 extends over 14 amino acids.

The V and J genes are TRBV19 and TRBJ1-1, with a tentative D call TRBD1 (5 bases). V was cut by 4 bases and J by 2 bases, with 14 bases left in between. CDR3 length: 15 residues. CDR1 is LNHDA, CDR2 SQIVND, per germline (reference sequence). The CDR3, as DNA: TGTGCCAGTAGTAAGGCCAGGGAGGGAAACACTGAAGCTTTCTTT. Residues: CASSKAREGNTEAFF.

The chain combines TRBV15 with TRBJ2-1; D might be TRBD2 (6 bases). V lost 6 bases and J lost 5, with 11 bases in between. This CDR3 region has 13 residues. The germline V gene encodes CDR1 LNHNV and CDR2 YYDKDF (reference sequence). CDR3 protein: CATSAGTNNEQFF. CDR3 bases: TGTGCCACCAGTGCGGGGACGAACAATGAGCAGTTCTTC.

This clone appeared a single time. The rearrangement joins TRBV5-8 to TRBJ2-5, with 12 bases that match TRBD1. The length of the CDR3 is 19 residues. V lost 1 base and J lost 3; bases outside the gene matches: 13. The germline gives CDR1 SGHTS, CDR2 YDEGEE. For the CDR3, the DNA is TGTGCCAGCAGCTTGTTCAGGGACAGGGGGCGTTCGGCTAAAGAGACCCAGTACTTC. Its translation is CASSLFRDRGRSAKETQYF.

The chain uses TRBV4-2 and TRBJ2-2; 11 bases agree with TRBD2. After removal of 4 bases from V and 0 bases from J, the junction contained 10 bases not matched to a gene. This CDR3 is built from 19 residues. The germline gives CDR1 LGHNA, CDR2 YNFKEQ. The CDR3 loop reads CASSLAGGRLTANTGELFF. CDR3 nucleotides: TGTGCCAGCAGCCTAGCGGGAGGGCGTCTCACCGCGAACACCGGGGAGCTGTTTTTT.

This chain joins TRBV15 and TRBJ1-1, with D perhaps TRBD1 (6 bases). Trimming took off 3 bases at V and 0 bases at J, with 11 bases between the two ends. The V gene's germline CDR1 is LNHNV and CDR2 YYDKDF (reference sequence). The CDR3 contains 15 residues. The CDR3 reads CATSRSTGMNTEAFF. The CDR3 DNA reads TGTGCCACCAGCAGGTCGACAGGCATGAACACTGAAGCTTTCTTT.

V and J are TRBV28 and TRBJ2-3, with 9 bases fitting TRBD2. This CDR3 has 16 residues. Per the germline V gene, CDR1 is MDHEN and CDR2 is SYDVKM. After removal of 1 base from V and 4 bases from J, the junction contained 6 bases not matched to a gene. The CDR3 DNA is TGTGCCAGCAGTTTATATGGCGGGAGGGCCGCAGATACGCAGTATTTT. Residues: CASSLYGGRAADTQYF. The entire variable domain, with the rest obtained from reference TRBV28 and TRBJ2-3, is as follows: DVKVTQSSRYLVKRTGEKVFLECVQDMDHENMFWYRQDPGLGLRLIYFSYDVKMKEKGDIPEGYSVSREKKERFSLILESASTNQTSMYLCASSLYGGRAADTQYFGPGTRLTVL.

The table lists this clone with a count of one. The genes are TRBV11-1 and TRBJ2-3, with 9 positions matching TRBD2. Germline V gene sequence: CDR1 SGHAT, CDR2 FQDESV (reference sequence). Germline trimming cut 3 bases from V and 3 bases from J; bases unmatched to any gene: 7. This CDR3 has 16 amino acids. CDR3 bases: TGTGCCAGCAGCTTCCGTGCGGGAGGGCCGACAGATACGCAGTATTTT. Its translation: CASSFRAGGPTDTQYF.

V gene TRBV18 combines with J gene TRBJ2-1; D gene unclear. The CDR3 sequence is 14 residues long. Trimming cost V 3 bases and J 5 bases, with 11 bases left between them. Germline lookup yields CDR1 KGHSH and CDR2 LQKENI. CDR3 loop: CASSPNAFDNEQFF. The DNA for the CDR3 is TGTGCCAGCTCACCCAATGCCTTCGACAATGAGCAGTTCTTC.

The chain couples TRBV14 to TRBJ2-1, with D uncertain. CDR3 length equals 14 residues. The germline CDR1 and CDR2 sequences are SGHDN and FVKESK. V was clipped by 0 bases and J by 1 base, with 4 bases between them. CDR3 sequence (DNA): TGTGCCAGCAGCCAAGACCCTTCCTACAATGAGCAGTTCTTC. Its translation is CASSQDPSYNEQFF.

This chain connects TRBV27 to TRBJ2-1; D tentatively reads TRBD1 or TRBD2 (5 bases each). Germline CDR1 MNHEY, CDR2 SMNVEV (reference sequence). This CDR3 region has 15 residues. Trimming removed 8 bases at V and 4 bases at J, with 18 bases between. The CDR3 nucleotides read TGTGCCAGCTCCCTAGGGGAGCAGGTTTACAATGAGCAGTTCTTC. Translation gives CASSLGEQVYNEQFF.